The entry that follows covers one T cell receptor (beta chain) sequence. The CDR3 has 15 amino acids. Germline values: CDR1 SGHNT, CDR2 YYREEE (reference sequence). Trimming took 4 bases from V and 5 from J, leaving 19 bases between them. The assay was immunoSEQ multiplex PCR, and TCRdb's table has in-frame clones only and misses some. The table records some 430,000 clones, about nine tenths of them present only once. This sample was included in a study of blood T cell repertoires in COVID-19. What was sequenced was PBMCs or T cells enriched from blood (not recorded which). The V gene is TRBV5-4, the J gene TRBJ2-7; D may be TRBD2 (5 bases). The clonotype originates from a man between 18 and 29 years old who had recovered from COVID-19. CDR3 sequence reads: CASSPFAGPWDEQYF. The CDR3 region has the DNA TGTGCCAGCAGCCCCTTCGCGGGTCCCTGGGACGAGCAGTACTTC.